The present T cell receptor (beta chain) was sequenced within a study of blood T cells in healthy people across ages. Losses at the gene ends were 5 bases for V and 8 bases for J; bases not matched to a gene: 8. The CDR3 length is 13 residues. Germline CDR1 reads SQVTM; CDR2 reads ANQGSEA. A note on this clonotype: Its specificity is not known. This may come from a read error, since a much larger clone is one base off.

Study-level points and caveats: Versus aged donors, long-lived donors had higher diversity and more naive CD4+ cells.

PCR was performed a second time for about 7 to 12 cycles using a sample-barcoded 5' primer and a J-beta primer mix. TCRdb passed the 5' RACE reads through MiXCR, listing each CDR3 protein once. The sample contains approximately 1,700,000 distinct CDR3 sequences, roughly 43% of which appear only once. The sample comprised blood. The chain carries TRBV29-1 and TRBJ2-1, with 8 bases identical to TRBD1. The clonotype was recovered from a human donor in good health. The DNA for the CDR3 is TGCAGCGTTCAACAGGGGGTCTTGGATGAGCAGTTCTTC. Amino acids: CSVQQGVLDEQFF.